These 5 T cell receptor beta chains were all obtained from the same sample, sequenced in a study of OX40 agonist ivuxolimab in advanced cancers. Sequenced by immunoSEQ multiplex PCR; TCRdb stores in-frame clones only, minus some. The data contain tens of thousands of clones, about 79% of them seen just once; the ten biggest clones take up more than 0.95%. The sample consisted of CD4+ or CD8+ T cells sorted from blood, taken in a trial of the OX40 agonist ivuxolimab. Every receptor here comes from an adult with an advanced solid tumor such as melanoma, head and neck, liver or kidney cancer.

This chain links TRBV5-1 with TRBJ2-1; unclear D gene. The CDR3 runs 12 residues. The V end lost 4 bases, the J end lost 8 bases, and 10 bases lay between the germline ends. Germline CDR1 reads SGHRS; CDR2 reads YFSETQ. CDR3 residues: CASSLTDYEQFF. DNA of the CDR3: TGCGCCAGCAGCCTCACCGACTATGAGCAGTTCTTC.

This chain links TRBV19 with TRBJ1-5, with D maybe TRBD1 (6 bases). The germline V gene encodes CDR1 LNHDA and CDR2 SQIVND (reference sequence). The CDR3 length is 15 residues. V lost 9 bases and J 7 bases, leaving 22 bases between the germline ends. Here the CDR3 reads CASGSLKGHWQPQHF. CDR3 bases: TGTGCCAGCGGAAGTTTAAAGGGACACTGGCAGCCCCAGCATTTT.

The V call is TRBV10-3, the J call TRBJ1-6; D uncertain. The germline V gene encodes CDR1 ENHRY and CDR2 SYGVKD. The CDR3 runs 14 residues. Between the trimmed V and J ends, which lost 10 bases and 7 bases, there was a span of 17 bases. The CDR3 nucleotides are TGTGCCACCCACCCGCCGGAGGCAAATTCACCCCTCCACTTT. Translated, it gives CATHPPEANSPLHF.

V usage is TRBV18 and J usage is TRBJ1-1, with 7 bases aligning to TRBD1. The junction had 12 bases not matched to a gene; V was cut back by 3 bases and J by 5 bases. The length of the CDR3 is 16 residues. The germline V gene encodes CDR1 KGHSH and CDR2 LQKENI. CDR3 loop: CASSPGGLQGKTEAFF. The CDR3 nucleotides are TGTGCCAGCTCACCGGGGGGGCTACAGGGGAAGACTGAAGCTTTCTTT.

The rearrangement joins TRBV5-1 to TRBJ2-7, with D unclear. Trimming took 2 bases from V and 5 from J, leaving 14 bases between them. Germline loops: CDR1 SGHRS, CDR2 YFSETQ. The CDR3 runs 14 residues. In DNA, the CDR3 is TGCGCCAGCAGCTTAACCACTAATGGGGACGAGCAGTACTTC. Protein sequence: CASSLTTNGDEQYF. Using reference TRBV5-1 and TRBJ2-7 for the parts outside the CDR3, the full variable domain is KAGVTQTPRYLIKTRGQQVTLSCSPISGHRSVSWYQQTPGQGLQFLFEYFSETQRNKGNFPGRFSGRQFSNSRSEMNVSTLELGDSALYLCASSLTTNGDEQYFGPGTRLTVT.